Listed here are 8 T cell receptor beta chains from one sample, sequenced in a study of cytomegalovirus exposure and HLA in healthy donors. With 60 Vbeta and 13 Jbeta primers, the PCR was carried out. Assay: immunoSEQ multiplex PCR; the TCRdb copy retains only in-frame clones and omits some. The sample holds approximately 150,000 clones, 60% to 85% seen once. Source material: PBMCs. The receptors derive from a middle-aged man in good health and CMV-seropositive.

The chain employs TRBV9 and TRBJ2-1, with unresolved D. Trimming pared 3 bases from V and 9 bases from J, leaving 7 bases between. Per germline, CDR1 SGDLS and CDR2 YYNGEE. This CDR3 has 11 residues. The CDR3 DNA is TGTGCCAGCAGCGCCACCAGTGAGCAGTTCTTC. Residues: CASSATSEQFF. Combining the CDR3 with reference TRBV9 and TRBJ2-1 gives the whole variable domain DSGVTQTPKHLITATGQRVTLRCSPRSGDLSVYWYQQSLDQGLQFLIQYYNGEERAKGNILERFSAQQFPDLHSELNLSSLELGDSALYFCASSATSEQFFGPGTRLTVL.

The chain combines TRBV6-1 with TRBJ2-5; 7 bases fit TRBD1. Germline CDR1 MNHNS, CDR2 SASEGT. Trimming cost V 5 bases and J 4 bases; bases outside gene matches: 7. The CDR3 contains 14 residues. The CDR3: CASSLGQAPETQYF. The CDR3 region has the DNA TGTGCCAGCAGTCTCGGACAGGCCCCAGAGACCCAGTACTTC.

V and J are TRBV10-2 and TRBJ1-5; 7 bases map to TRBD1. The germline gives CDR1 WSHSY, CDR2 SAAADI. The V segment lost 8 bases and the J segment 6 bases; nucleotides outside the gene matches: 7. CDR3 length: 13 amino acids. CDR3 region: CASQTGRGQPQHF. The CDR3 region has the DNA TGCGCCAGCCAGACAGGGAGAGGTCAGCCCCAGCATTTT.

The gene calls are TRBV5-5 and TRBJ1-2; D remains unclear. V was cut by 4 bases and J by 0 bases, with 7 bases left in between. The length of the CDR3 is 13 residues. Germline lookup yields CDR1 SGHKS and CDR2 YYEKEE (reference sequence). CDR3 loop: CASSPDSNYGYTF. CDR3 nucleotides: TGTGCCAGCAGCCCGGACTCTAACTATGGCTACACCTTC.

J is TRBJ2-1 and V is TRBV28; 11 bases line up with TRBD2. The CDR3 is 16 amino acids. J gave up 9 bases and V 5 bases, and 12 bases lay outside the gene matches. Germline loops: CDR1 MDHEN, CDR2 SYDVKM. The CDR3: CASSRSGLAGGGEQFF. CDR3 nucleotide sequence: TGTGCCAGCAGTCGGTCGGGGCTAGCGGGAGGTGGTGAGCAGTTCTTC. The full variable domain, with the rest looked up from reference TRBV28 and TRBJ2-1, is DVKVTQSSRYLVKRTGEKVFLECVQDMDHENMFWYRQDPGLGLRLIYFSYDVKMKEKGDIPEGYSVSREKKERFSLILESASTNQTSMYLCASSRSGLAGGGEQFFGPGTRLTVL.

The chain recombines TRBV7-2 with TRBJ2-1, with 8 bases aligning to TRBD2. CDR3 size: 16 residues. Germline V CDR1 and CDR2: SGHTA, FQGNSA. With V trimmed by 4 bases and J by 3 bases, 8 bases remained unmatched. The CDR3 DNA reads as TGTGCCAGCAGCTCATTCTTAGCGGGGCTCTACAATGAGCAGTTCTTC. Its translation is CASSSFLAGLYNEQFF.

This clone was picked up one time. The CDR3 DNA is TGTGCCACGACGAATAACAGGGGTGACTATGGCTACACCTTC. Translation gives CATTNNRGDYGYTF. The chain couples TRBV10-3 to TRBJ1-2; 7 bases agree with TRBD1. The CDR3 covers 14 residues. Trimming removed 10 bases from V and 3 bases from J; junction bases left unmatched: 11. Germline CDR1 and CDR2: ENHRY and SYGVKD.

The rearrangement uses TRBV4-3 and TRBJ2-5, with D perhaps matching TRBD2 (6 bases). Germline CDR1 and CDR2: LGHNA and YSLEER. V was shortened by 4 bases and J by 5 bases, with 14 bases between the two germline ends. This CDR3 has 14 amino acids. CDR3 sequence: CASSPSAGGETQYF. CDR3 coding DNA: TGCGCCAGCAGCCCCTCGGCAGGAGGGGAGACCCAGTACTTC.